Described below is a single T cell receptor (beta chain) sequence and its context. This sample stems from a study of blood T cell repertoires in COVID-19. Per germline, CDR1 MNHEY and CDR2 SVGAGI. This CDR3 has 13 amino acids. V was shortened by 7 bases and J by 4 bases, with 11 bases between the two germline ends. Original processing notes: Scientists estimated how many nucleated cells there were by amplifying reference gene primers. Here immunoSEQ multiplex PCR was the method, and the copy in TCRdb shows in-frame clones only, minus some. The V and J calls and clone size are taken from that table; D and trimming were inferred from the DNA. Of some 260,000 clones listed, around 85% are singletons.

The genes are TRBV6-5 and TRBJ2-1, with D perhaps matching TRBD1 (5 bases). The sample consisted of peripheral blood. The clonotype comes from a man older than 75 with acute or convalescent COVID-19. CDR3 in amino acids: CASTKGNYNEQFF. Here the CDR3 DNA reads TGTGCCAGCACCAAGGGGAATTACAATGAGCAGTTCTTC.